A selection of T cell receptor beta chains follows, all from one sample in a study of blood T cell repertoires in COVID-19. Sequencing was performed with immunoSEQ multiplex PCR; in TCRdb, only in-frame clones are kept and a portion is missing. The sample holds hundreds of thousands of clones; around 90% are singletons and the top ten take around 0.97%. The sequenced sample was peripheral blood. The receptors were sampled from a woman aged 40 to 55 with COVID-19, enrolled during active disease. Both conserved end residues are part of each CDR3. Fields, in order: J gene, V gene, clone size, CDR3 protein. Clone size is stated in some rows and not others, as once, few, many or a class when expanded.

J gene: TRBJ2-7
V gene: TRBV7-2
clone size: NA
CDR3 protein: CASSARPGLAAQFTYEQYF

J gene: TRBJ1-5
V gene: TRBV27
clone size: NA
CDR3 protein: CASSPRQGAEQPQHF

J gene: TRBJ2-3
V gene: TRBV7-9
clone size: NA
CDR3 protein: CASSLFSSTDTQYF

J gene: TRBJ2-7
V gene: TRBV7-8
clone size: NA
CDR3 protein: CASSLEARLAVPSTYEQYF

J gene: TRBJ1-5
V gene: TRBV6-5
clone size: NA
CDR3 protein: CASSNQGALAQPQHF

J gene: TRBJ1-6
V gene: TRBV28
clone size: once
CDR3 protein: CASSPGTAHSPLHF

J gene: TRBJ2-2
V gene: TRBV3-1/TRBV3-2
clone size: NA
CDR3 protein: CASSHRDINTGELFF

J gene: TRBJ1-1
V gene: TRBV7-2
clone size: NA
CDR3 protein: CASSSQGEVNTEAFF

J gene: TRBJ1-3
V gene: TRBV15
clone size: NA
CDR3 protein: CATSRAQISGNTIYF

J gene: TRBJ2-1
V gene: TRBV6-4
clone size: NA
CDR3 protein: CASSEASGSHEQFF

J gene: TRBJ2-7
V gene: TRBV12-3/TRBV12-4
clone size: NA
CDR3 protein: CASSYRGTYEQYF

J gene: TRBJ2-1
V gene: TRBV27
clone size: NA
CDR3 protein: CASTPGTGGRNEQFF

J gene: TRBJ2-3
V gene: TRBV15
clone size: NA
CDR3 protein: CATSILGGPTDTQYF

J gene: TRBJ1-1
V gene: TRBV10-3
clone size: NA
CDR3 protein: CAITRDISKTEAFF

J gene: TRBJ2-7
V gene: TRBV28
clone size: NA
CDR3 protein: CASSPGGSRTEQYF

J gene: TRBJ1-2
V gene: TRBV25-1
clone size: NA
CDR3 protein: CASSLGQGINGYTF

J gene: TRBJ2-6
V gene: TRBV30
clone size: once
CDR3 protein: CAWRQSGANVLTF

J gene: TRBJ2-2
V gene: TRBV28
clone size: NA
CDR3 protein: CASTAGGTNTGELFF

J gene: TRBJ1-1
V gene: TRBV5-4
clone size: NA
CDR3 protein: CASSSRVGQGTEAFF

J gene: TRBJ2-2
V gene: TRBV28
clone size: NA
CDR3 protein: CASSITGGTGELFF

J gene: TRBJ2-7
V gene: TRBV18
clone size: NA
CDR3 protein: CASSPGRDSSYEQYF

J gene: TRBJ2-7
V gene: TRBV27
clone size: NA
CDR3 protein: CASSLNRVGEQYF

J gene: TRBJ2-2
V gene: TRBV7-3
clone size: once
CDR3 protein: CASSFGPDSTGELFF

J gene: TRBJ1-1
V gene: TRBV5-5
clone size: NA
CDR3 protein: CASSTISVITEAFF

J gene: TRBJ2-3
V gene: TRBV19
clone size: NA
CDR3 protein: CASSLLSMGTDTQYF

J gene: TRBJ2-7
V gene: TRBV7-9
clone size: NA
CDR3 protein: CASSLGYRAEQYF

J gene: TRBJ1-1
V gene: TRBV5-1
clone size: NA
CDR3 protein: CASSLTGSTEAFF

J gene: TRBJ1-4
V gene: TRBV9
clone size: NA
CDR3 protein: CASSARGGQGDEKLFF

J gene: TRBJ2-7
V gene: TRBV27
clone size: once
CDR3 protein: CASSQDSPYEQYF

J gene: TRBJ2-2
V gene: TRBV19
clone size: NA
CDR3 protein: CASSSRLAGTGAGGELFF

J gene: TRBJ1-5
V gene: TRBV28
clone size: NA
CDR3 protein: CASSPRTISRQPQHF

J gene: TRBJ1-1
V gene: TRBV29-1
clone size: NA
CDR3 protein: CSVAGRGRGRIKMENTEAFF

J gene: TRBJ1-6
V gene: TRBV3-1/TRBV3-2
clone size: NA
CDR3 protein: CASSQGSQGSGNSPLHF